This T cell receptor beta chain was captured in a study of cytomegalovirus exposure and HLA in healthy donors. Study observations and caveats: When the data were analyzed later, several of the most significant clusters appeared to be linked to common viral pathogens.

With regard to this clone: Its antigen remains unidentified.

Trimming removed 3 bases from V and 1 base from J, with 16 bases in between. CDR3 length: 16 amino acids. In germline, CDR1 is MNHEY, CDR2 SVGAGI. Vbeta (60) and Jbeta (13) primers were used in the PCR. Profiled with immunoSEQ multiplex PCR; TCRdb holds only in-frame clones, not every one. The table includes under 250,000 clones, approximately 80% detected once. Sample: PBMCs. The chain uses TRBV6-5 and TRBJ2-7; D unclear. This TCR was recovered from a male donor in good health and CMV-seronegative. In nucleotides, the CDR3 is TGTGCCAGCAGTTATTCGAGTCCCAGAGGTTCCTACGAGCAGTACTTC. Its protein product is CASSYSSPRGSYEQYF.